These T cell receptor beta chains were read from a single sample in a study of blood T cell repertoires in COVID-19. TCRdb's copy holds only in-frame clones and misses some; the assay was immunoSEQ multiplex PCR. This table has a few hundred thousand clones, around 91% appearing once. The sample consisted of peripheral blood. These receptors were collected from a woman aged 60-70 years with COVID-19, enrolled during active disease. The CDR3 runs from the conserved cysteine through the conserved F or W. D genes are given only for firm matches. Clone size is not always given. Where it is, it says once, few, many or a class for expanded clones.

d_call,v_call,clone_size,j_call,cdr3_length,cdr3_nt,cdr3_aa
TRBD2,TRBV9,-,TRBJ2-5,16,TGTGCCAGCAGCGTAGCGGTGGGGGGGACGAGTGAGACCCAGTACTTC,CASSVAVGGTSETQYF
TRBD1,TRBV25-1,-,TRBJ1-3,18,TGTGCCAGCAGTGAGCCTAACTGGGACAGGGGGCTGGGAAACACCATATATTTT,CASSEPNWDRGLGNTIYF
TRBD2,TRBV2,-,TRBJ2-5,15,TGTGCCAGCAGTGCGGCTCTAGCGGGGAAAGAGACCCAGTACTTC,CASSAALAGKETQYF
-,TRBV29-1,-,TRBJ2-7,14,TGCAGCGTTGAAGGCCCAGGGGTACCGGACGAGCAGTACTTC,CSVEGPGVPDEQYF
-,TRBV7-3,-,TRBJ1-6,15,TGTGCCAGCAGTCCTACCGGAGGATACAATTCACCCCTCCACTTT,CASSPTGGYNSPLHF
-,TRBV4-3,once,TRBJ2-2,17,TGCGCCAGCAGCCAAGATTGGGGGGGGGCCACCACCGGGGAGCTGTTTTTT,CASSQDWGGATTGELFF
-,TRBV5-6,-,TRBJ1-2,14,TGTGCCAGCACCATGGCAGGGGTAAACTATGGCTACACCTTC,CASTMAGVNYGYTF
-,TRBV3-1/TRBV3-2,-,TRBJ2-7,14,TGTGCCAGCACCGAGGGGGGGCGTGGTTACGAGCAGTACTTC,CASTEGGRGYEQYF
TRBD1,TRBV5-6,-,TRBJ2-1,16,TGTGCCAGCAGCACGACAGGGGGCCCATCCTACAATGAGCAGTTCTTC,CASSTTGGPSYNEQFF
TRBD2,TRBV7-3,-,TRBJ2-3,16,TGTGCCAGCAGCTCCGGACTAGCGGGGTCGGCAGATACGCAGTATTTT,CASSSGLAGSADTQYF
TRBD1,TRBV4-3,-,TRBJ1-4,15,TGCGCCAGCAGCCAAGGGGACAGACAAAATGAAAAACTGTTTTTT,CASSQGDRQNEKLFF
-,TRBV19,few,TRBJ1-1,14,TGTGCCAGTACCCCCGGTCCCCCTGGCACTGAAGCTTTCTTT,CASTPGPPGTEAFF
-,TRBV21-1,-,TRBJ2-7,18,TGTGCCAGCAGCAAAAATCGCTCGCGAGCGGGGCCGGTATACGAGCAGTACTTC,CASSKNRSRAGPVYEQYF
-,TRBV9,-,TRBJ1-6,15,TGTGCCAGCAGCGTAGAACCTGGGGGGAATTCACCCCTCCACTTT,CASSVEPGGNSPLHF
-,TRBV25-1,once,TRBJ1-1,14,TGTGCCAGCAGTGAAAACAGGGATGGAGCTGAAGCTTTCTTT,CASSENRDGAEAFF
-,TRBV7-9,-,TRBJ1-2,14,TGTGCCAGCAGCGAGCGGACGGAAAACTATGGCTACACCTTC,CASSERTENYGYTF
TRBD1,TRBV5-4,-,TRBJ1-2,15,TGTGCCAGCAGTCAGGACAGGAGTACACTCTATGGCTACACCTTC,CASSQDRSTLYGYTF
-,TRBV2,-,TRBJ2-7,12,TGTGCCAGCAGTAAGACTGGCTACGAGCAGTACTTC,CASSKTGYEQYF
TRBD1,TRBV12-3/TRBV12-4,few,TRBJ1-1,13,TGTGCCAGCAGTTTACAGGGGGTAGGTGAAGCTTTCTTT,CASSLQGVGEAFF
-,TRBV6-5,-,TRBJ1-6,13,TGTGCCAGCAGAACAACGACTAACTCACCCCTCCACTTT,CASRTTTNSPLHF
-,TRBV7-2,once,TRBJ1-1,14,TGTGCCAGCAGCCCGGGACACTCGAGCACTGAAGCTTTCTTT,CASSPGHSSTEAFF
TRBD1,TRBV7-3,-,TRBJ1-2,14,TGTGCCAGCAGCCTTGGGACAGGACTTTATGGCTACACCTTC,CASSLGTGLYGYTF
TRBD1,TRBV15,-,TRBJ2-7,14,TGTGCCACCAGCAGAACAGGGGGCAGCGACGAGCAGTACTTC,CATSRTGGSDEQYF
-,TRBV25-1,-,TRBJ1-2,14,TGTGCCAGCAGTGAATATGGCAGGGGACATGGCTACACCTTC,CASSEYGRGHGYTF
-,TRBV20-1,-,TRBJ2-1,11,TGCAGTGCTAGAGTCCTGAATGAGCAGTTCTTC,CSARVLNEQFF
-,TRBV20-1,-,TRBJ1-5,13,TGCAGTGCTAGTAACAGCCAGAATCAGCCCCAGCATTTT,CSASNSQNQPQHF
-,TRBV7-3,-,TRBJ2-3,14,TGTGCCAGCAGCTTAACCCGAGAGACAGATACGCAGTATTTT,CASSLTRETDTQYF
-,TRBV7-9,-,TRBJ1-1,13,TGTGCCAGCAGAGGGGTGGGTTGGACTGAAGCTTTCTTT,CASRGVGWTEAFF
-,TRBV9,-,TRBJ2-3,15,TGTGCCAGCAGCGTAGAAGACTACAGCACAGATACGCAGTATTTT,CASSVEDYSTDTQYF
TRBD1,TRBV2,-,TRBJ1-6,13,TGTGCCACAAAGGGGGACAGGGCTTCACCCCTCCACTTT,CATKGDRASPLHF
-,TRBV5-6,-,TRBJ1-5,14,TGTGCCAGCAGCCATGGTAGCTTCAATCAGCCCCAGCATTTT,CASSHGSFNQPQHF
TRBD1,TRBV30,-,TRBJ1-1,14,TGTGCCTGGAAAAGACAGGGGCAAGTAACTGAAGCTTTCTTT,CAWKRQGQVTEAFF
-,TRBV10-3,-,TRBJ2-1,13,TGTGCCATCAGTGGATCAGGGGACAATGAGCAGTTCTTC,CAISGSGDNEQFF
-,TRBV5-1,-,TRBJ1-4,16,TGCGCCAGCAGAAAGGGACAAGCCACAACTAATGAAAAACTGTTTTTT,CASRKGQATTNEKLFF
-,TRBV19,-,TRBJ2-2,12,TGTGCCAGTAGTATGAGGGACGGGGAGCTGTTTTTT,CASSMRDGELFF
TRBD1,TRBV7-2,-,TRBJ2-1,15,TGTGCCAGCAGCTTAAGGGTCTCGACAGGGGGTGAGCAGTTCTTC,CASSLRVSTGGEQFF
TRBD1,TRBV5-4,-,TRBJ1-3,17,TGTGCCAGCAGCTTGCCCCCAGGGGGCGCGACTGGAAACACCATATATTTT,CASSLPPGGATGNTIYF
-,TRBV5-8,-,TRBJ1-1,13,TGTGCCAGCAGGCCGGGGGGGAGCACTGAAGCTTTCTTT,CASRPGGSTEAFF
-,TRBV29-1,-,TRBJ1-1,14,TGCAGCGTTGAGTTAACAGGGCCCTGGACTGAAGCTTTCTTT,CSVELTGPWTEAFF
TRBD1,TRBV6-1,-,TRBJ1-4,14,TGTGCCAGCAGTGAACAGGGGGCAAAGGAAAAACTGTTTTTT,CASSEQGAKEKLFF
TRBD2,TRBV13,-,TRBJ2-3,15,TGTGCCAGCAGCTCAAGCGGGGTGCAGTGGGATACGCAGTATTTT,CASSSSGVQWDTQYF
-,TRBV9,-,TRBJ1-1,15,TGTGCCAGCAGCGTAGCTACAGGAACGGACACTGAAGCTTTCTTT,CASSVATGTDTEAFF
TRBD1,TRBV6-1,-,TRBJ1-2,16,TGTGCCAGCAGTGAAGAACGGGACAGTTCTCTCTATGGCTACACCTTC,CASSEERDSSLYGYTF
-,TRBV7-2,-,TRBJ2-7,14,TGTGCCAGCAGCTTACGGGACATAACCTACGAGCAGTACTTC,CASSLRDITYEQYF
-,TRBV7-2,-,TRBJ2-5,14,TGTGCCAGCAGCTTAAGGAGGGAACAAGAGACCCAGTACTTC,CASSLRREQETQYF
TRBD1,TRBV18,-,TRBJ1-2,14,TGTGCCAGCTCACCAGACAGGGAGGTTTATGGCTACACCTTC,CASSPDREVYGYTF
-,TRBV6-2/TRBV6-3,-,TRBJ2-7,14,TGTGCCAGCAGTCAGTCCCGGACAGCCGGCGAGCAGTACTTC,CASSQSRTAGEQYF
-,TRBV24-1,-,TRBJ2-1,13,TGTGCCACCAGTGCAACAGGGTACAATGAGCAGTTCTTC,CATSATGYNEQFF